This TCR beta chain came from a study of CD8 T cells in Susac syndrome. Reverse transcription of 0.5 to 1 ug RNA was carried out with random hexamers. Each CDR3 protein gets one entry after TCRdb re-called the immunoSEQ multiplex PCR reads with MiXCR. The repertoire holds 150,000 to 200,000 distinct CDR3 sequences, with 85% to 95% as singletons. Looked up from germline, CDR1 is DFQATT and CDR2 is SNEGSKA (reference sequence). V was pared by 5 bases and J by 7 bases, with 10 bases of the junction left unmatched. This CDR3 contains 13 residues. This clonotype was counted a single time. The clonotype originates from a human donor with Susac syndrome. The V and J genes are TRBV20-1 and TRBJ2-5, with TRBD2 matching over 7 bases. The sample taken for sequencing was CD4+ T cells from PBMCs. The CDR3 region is CSALQNGEGTQYF. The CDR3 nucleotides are TGCAGTGCTCTCCAGAACGGGGAGGGGACCCAGTACTTC.